This T cell receptor beta chain was captured in a study of T cell repertoires in cytomegalovirus infection (dated by TCRdb to the late 2010s). About the investigation overall: Donor HLA type was relevant to the analysis, as public TCR beta signatures indicated carriage of CMV infection together with the matching HLA type. Overall study outcomes, separate from this receptor: In both this cohort and an independent cohort of several hundred donors, the cumulative frequency of public TCR beta family members distinguished carriers of CMV infection plus the relevant HLA type. The ex vivo response was dominated by HLA-C-restricted CMV-specific TCR beta clonotypes, and the single most frequent clonotype in two of eight donors was supplied by these HLA-C-restricted clonotypes.

Per the germline V gene, SNHLY is the CDR1 and FYNNEI is the CDR2. V is shortened by 4 bases, J by 7 bases, and the region joining them spans 11 bases. From the cysteine through the phenylalanine, the CDR3 covers 14 amino acids. Solely the CDR3 DNA is kept, with 42 bases framed from the first base. TCRdb records Illumina HiSeq 1500 as the sequencer. TCRdb reanalyzed the raw reads on its own, using fastp at Q25 for trimming and MiXCR for clone calling, and kept in-frame beta chains. Rows with one shared CDR3 protein collapse into an entry with the most common genes and DNA. This sample holds around 530,000 distinct CDR3 sequences; 16% were observed only once. The ten top clones hold about 24% of the sample. This clonotype was recorded at least ten times. Its antigen has not been determined. Per-nucleotide qualities are absent, and no much larger clonotype sits a single base away.

This TCR derives from a human donor in good health (CMV status not recorded). Some clones in this sample may be carry-over from other donors' samples. Material: CD8+ T cells from PBMCs. The V and J segments used are TRBV2 and TRBJ1-6; the best D guess is TRBD1, with 6 bases matching. At the DNA level, the sequence is TGTGCCAGCAGTGGAAAGGGGGTAAATTCACCCCTCCACTTT. It translates as CASSGKGVNSPLHF.